The TCR beta chain under discussion was sequenced for a study of identical twins. General observations from the study: The study found excess low generation probability among twin-shared out-of-frame alpha sequences.

This clonotype was detected only a few times. Antigen: not known. Trimming stripped 2 bases from V and 5 bases from J, with 16 bases between. This CDR3 is built from 15 residues. Germline-derived CDR1 and CDR2 are SGDLS and YYNGEE. The authors used template switching to add a universal primer site and gave cDNA unique molecular identifiers. One entry per CDR3 protein results from TCRdb running MiXCR on the 5' RACE reads. The table shows 550,000 to 700,000 distinct CDR3 sequences, with around 21% occurring only once. This sample was also put to use in a study of T cells expressing NK-cell markers. That publication notes: Sequencing covered eight donors, seven HCMV-seropositive and one seronegative.

The V gene is TRBV9, the J gene TRBJ2-5, with D possibly TRBD2 on 6 matching bases. The clonotype originates from a woman aged 18-29 years in good health. Material: PBMCs. Here the CDR3 DNA reads TGTGCCAGCAGCGTCGCCGGGACTGCCGGCGAGACCCAGTACTTC. It translates to CASSVAGTAGETQYF.